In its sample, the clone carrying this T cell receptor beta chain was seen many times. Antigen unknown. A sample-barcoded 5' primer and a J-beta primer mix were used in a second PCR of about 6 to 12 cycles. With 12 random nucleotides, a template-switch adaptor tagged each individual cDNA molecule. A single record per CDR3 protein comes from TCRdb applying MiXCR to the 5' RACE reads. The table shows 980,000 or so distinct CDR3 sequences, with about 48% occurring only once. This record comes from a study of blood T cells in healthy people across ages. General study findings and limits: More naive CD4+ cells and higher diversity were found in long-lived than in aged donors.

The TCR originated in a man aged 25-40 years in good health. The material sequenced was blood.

CDR3 sequence reads: CASPAVNEQFF. DNA of the CDR3: TGTGCCAGTCCAGCGGTCAATGAGCAGTTCTTC. This chain links TRBV2 with TRBJ2-1; D possibly corresponds to TRBD2 (5 bases). V was cut by 9 bases and J by 6 bases, with 9 bases left in between. This CDR3 has 11 amino acids. CDR1 is SNHLY, CDR2 FYNNEI, per germline. Looking up the rest from reference TRBV2 and TRBJ2-1 gives the full variable domain: EPEVTQTPSHQVTQMGQEVILRCVPISNHLYFYWYRQILGQKVEFLVSFYNNEISEKSEIFDDQFSVERPDGSNFTLKIRSTKLEDSAMYFCASPAVNEQFFGPGTRLTVL.